This record looks at one T cell receptor (beta chain) sequence and its context. No antigen is known for it. Donation came from healthy HIV-negative adults that had no recent acute infections or vaccinations. The sample originates from a study of shared clonotypes between healthy human individuals. This table comes from immunoSEQ multiplex PCR, and its TCRdb copy is limited to in-frame clones, with some not included. This sample has around 500,000 clones, with around 80% found just once. Findings of the study overall: Sample collection involved blood only; tissue repertoires are likely different.

This TCR derives from a woman in her thirties or forties in good health. Some clones in this sample may be carry-over from other donors' samples. What was sequenced was PBMCs.

The DNA of the CDR3 is TGTGCCAGCAGCGTAGGTCACAGGGCCAATCAGCCCCAGCATTTT. It encodes CASSVGHRANQPQHF. The gene calls are TRBV9 and TRBJ1-5; TRBD1 might be the D (6 bases). In germline, CDR1 is SGDLS, CDR2 YYNGEE. The CDR3 spans 15 residues. Trimming shortened V by 0 bases and J by 3 bases, and 10 bases separated the two germline ends.